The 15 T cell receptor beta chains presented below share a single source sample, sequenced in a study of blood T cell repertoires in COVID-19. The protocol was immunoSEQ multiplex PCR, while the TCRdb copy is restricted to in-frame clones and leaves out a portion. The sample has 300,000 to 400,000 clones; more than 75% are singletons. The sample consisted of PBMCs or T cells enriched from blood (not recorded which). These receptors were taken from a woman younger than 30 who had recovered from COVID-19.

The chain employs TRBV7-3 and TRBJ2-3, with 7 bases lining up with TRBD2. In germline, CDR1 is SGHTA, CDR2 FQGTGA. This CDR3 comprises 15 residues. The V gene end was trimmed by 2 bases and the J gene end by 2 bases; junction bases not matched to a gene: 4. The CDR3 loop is CASSLDGGYTDTQYF. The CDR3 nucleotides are TGTGCCAGCAGCTTAGACGGGGGGTACACAGATACGCAGTATTTT.

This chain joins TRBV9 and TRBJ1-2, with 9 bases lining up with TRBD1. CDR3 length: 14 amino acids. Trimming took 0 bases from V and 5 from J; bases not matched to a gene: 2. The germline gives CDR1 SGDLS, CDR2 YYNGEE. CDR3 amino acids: CASSVEGQGYGYTF. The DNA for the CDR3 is TGTGCCAGCAGCGTAGAGGGACAGGGTTATGGCTACACCTTC. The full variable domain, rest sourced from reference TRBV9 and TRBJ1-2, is DSGVTQTPKHLITATGQRVTLRCSPRSGDLSVYWYQQSLDQGLQFLIQYYNGEERAKGNILERFSAQQFPDLHSELNLSSLELGDSALYFCASSVEGQGYGYTFGSGTRLTVV.

The CDR3, as DNA: TGTGCCAGCAGAAGGGGGTGGGACTATGGCTACACCTTC. It yields the protein CASRRGWDYGYTF. V gene TRBV28 combines with J gene TRBJ1-2; the D gene is possibly TRBD1 (6 bases). The CDR3 consists of 13 residues. V was trimmed by 6 bases and J by 3 bases, leaving 11 bases between them. Germline CDR1 reads MDHEN; CDR2 reads SYDVKM.

The CDR3 DNA reads as TGTGCCAGTAGTATGGGACAACCTGGAAACACCATATATTTT. Residues: CASSMGQPGNTIYF. The chain couples TRBV19 to TRBJ1-3; possibly TRBD1 for D (6 bases). In germline, CDR1 is LNHDA, CDR2 SQIVND (reference sequence). V dropped 3 bases and J dropped 2 bases, with 8 bases sitting between them. There are 14 residues in the CDR3.

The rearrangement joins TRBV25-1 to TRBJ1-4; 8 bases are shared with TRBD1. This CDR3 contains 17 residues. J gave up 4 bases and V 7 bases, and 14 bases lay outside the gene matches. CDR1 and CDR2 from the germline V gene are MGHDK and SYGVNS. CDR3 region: CASKEYPGQGSNEKLFF. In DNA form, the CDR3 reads TGTGCCAGCAAAGAATATCCAGGACAGGGAAGTAATGAAAAACTGTTTTTT.

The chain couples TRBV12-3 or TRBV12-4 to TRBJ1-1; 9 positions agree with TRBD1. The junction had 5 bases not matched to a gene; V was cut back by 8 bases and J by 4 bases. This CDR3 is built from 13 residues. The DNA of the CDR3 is TGTGCCAGCGGTACAGGGGGCGGCACTGAAGCTTTCTTT. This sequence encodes CASGTGGGTEAFF.

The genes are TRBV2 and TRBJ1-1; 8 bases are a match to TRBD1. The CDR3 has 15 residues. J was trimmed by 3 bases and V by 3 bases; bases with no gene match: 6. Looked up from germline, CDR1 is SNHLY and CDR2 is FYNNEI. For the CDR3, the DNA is TGTGCCAGCAGTGATGACAGGGGAAAGGACACTGAAGCTTTCTTT. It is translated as CASSDDRGKDTEAFF.

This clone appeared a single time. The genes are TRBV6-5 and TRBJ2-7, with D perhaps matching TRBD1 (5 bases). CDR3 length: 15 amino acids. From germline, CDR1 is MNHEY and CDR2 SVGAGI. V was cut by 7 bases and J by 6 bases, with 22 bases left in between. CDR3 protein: CASNPPNEKGSEQYF. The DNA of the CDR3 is TGTGCCAGCAACCCCCCCAATGAAAAGGGGTCCGAGCAGTACTTC.

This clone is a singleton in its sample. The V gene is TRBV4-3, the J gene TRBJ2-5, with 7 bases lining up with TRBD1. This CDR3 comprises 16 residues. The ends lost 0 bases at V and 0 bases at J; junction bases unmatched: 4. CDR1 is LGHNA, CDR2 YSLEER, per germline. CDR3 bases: TGCGCCAGCAGCCAAGACTTCGACAGGGACCAAGAGACCCAGTACTTC. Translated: CASSQDFDRDQETQYF.

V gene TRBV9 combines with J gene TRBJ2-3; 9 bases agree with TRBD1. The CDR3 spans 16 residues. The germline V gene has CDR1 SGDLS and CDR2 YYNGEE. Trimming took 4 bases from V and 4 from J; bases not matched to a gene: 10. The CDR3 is CASSNLRDRVPDTQYF. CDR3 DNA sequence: TGTGCCAGCAGCAACTTGCGGGACAGGGTCCCAGATACGCAGTATTTT.

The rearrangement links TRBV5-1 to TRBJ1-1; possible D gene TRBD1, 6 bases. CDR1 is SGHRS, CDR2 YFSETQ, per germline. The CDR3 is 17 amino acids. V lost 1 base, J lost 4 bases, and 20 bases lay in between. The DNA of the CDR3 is TGCGCCAGCAGCTTGAGGCGGGGACTAGGGGGGAGCACTGAAGCTTTCTTT. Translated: CASSLRRGLGGSTEAFF.

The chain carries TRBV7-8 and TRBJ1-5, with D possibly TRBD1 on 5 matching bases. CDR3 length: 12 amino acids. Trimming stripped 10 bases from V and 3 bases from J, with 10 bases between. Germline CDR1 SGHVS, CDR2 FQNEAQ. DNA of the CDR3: TGTGCCACCGGGGGGAACAATCAGCCCCAGCATTTT. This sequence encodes CATGGNNQPQHF. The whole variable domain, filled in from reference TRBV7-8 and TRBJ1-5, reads GAGVSQSPRYKVAKRGQDVALRCDPISGHVSLFWYQQALGQGPEFLTYFQNEAQLDKSGLPSDRFFAERPEGSVSTLKIQRTQQEDSAVYLCATGGNNQPQHFGDGTRLSIL.

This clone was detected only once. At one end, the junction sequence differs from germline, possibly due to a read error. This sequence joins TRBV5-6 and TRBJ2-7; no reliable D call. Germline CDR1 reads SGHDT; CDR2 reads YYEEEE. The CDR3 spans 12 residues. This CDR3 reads CASSLFSDEQYF. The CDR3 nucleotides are TGTGCCAGCAGCTTATTCTCCGACGAGCAGTACTTC.

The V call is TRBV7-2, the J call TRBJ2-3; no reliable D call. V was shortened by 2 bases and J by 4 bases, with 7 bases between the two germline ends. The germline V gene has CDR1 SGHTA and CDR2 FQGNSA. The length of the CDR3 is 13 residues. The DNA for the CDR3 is TGTGCCAGCAGCTTACGTCGAGCAGATACGCAGTATTTT. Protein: CASSLRRADTQYF.

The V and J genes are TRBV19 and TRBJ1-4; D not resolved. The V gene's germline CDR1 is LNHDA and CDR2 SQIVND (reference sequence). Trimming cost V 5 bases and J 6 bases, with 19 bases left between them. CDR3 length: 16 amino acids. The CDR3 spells CASSRGRGGFDEKLFF. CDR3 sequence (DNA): TGTGCCAGTAGTCGAGGTCGTGGAGGGTTTGATGAAAAACTGTTTTTT.